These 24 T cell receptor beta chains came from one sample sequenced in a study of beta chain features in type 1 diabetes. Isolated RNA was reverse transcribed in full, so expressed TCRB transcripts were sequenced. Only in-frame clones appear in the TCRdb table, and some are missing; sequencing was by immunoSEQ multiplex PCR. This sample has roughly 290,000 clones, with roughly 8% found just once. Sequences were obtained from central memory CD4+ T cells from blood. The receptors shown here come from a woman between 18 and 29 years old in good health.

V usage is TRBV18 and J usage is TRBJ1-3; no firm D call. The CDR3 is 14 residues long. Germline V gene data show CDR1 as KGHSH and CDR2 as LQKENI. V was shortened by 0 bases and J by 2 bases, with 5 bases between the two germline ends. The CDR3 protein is CASSPPQTGNTIYF. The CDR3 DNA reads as TGTGCCAGCTCACCACCCCAGACTGGAAACACCATATATTTT.

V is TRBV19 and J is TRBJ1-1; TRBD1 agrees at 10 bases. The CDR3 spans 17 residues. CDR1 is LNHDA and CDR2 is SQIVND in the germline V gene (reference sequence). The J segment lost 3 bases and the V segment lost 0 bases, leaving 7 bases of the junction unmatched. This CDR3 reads CASSIDGQGGVDTEAFF. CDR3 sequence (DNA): TGTGCCAGTAGTATAGATGGACAGGGGGGCGTTGACACTGAAGCTTTCTTT.

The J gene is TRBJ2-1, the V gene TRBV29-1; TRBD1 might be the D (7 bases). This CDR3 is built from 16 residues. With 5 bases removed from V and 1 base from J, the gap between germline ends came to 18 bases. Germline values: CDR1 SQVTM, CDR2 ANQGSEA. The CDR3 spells CSVSTLQGRSYNEQFF. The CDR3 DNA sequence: TGCAGCGTTTCGACTCTACAGGGGAGGTCCTACAATGAGCAGTTCTTC.

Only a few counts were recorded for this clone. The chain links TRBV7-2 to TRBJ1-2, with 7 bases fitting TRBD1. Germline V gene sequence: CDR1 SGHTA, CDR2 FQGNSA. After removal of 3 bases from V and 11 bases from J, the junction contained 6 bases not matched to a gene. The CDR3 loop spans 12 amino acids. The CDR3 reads CASSFRTGRYTF. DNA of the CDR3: TGTGCCAGCAGCTTCAGGACAGGCCGGTACACCTTC. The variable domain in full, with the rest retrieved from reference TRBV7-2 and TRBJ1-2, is GAGVSQSPSNKVTEKGKDVELRCDPISGHTALYWYRQSLGQGLEFLIYFQGNSAPDKSGLPSDRFSAERTGGSVSTLTIQRTQQEDSAVYLCASSFRTGRYTFGSGTRLTVV.

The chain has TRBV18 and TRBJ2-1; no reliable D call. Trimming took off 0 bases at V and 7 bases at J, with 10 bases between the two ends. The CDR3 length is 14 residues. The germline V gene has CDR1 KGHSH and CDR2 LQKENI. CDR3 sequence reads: CASSPPGGMNEQFF. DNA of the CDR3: TGTGCCAGCTCACCACCGGGCGGAATGAATGAGCAGTTCTTC.

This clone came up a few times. The CDR3 nucleotides are TGTGCCACAACAGGAAGCTCCTACAATGAGCAGTTCTTC. It translates to CATTGSSYNEQFF. V usage is TRBV7-2 and J usage is TRBJ2-1; a possible D gene is TRBD1 (5 bases). CDR1 is SGHTA, CDR2 FQGNSA, per germline. The CDR3 covers 13 residues. Between the trimmed V and J ends, which lost 10 bases and 0 bases, there was a span of 10 bases.

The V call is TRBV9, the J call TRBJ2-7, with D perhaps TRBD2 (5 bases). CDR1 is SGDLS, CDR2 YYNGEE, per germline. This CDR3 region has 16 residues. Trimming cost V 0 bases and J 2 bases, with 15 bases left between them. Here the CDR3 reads CASSVVNPLGAYEQYF. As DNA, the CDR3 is TGTGCCAGCAGCGTAGTTAACCCACTGGGAGCCTACGAGCAGTACTTC.

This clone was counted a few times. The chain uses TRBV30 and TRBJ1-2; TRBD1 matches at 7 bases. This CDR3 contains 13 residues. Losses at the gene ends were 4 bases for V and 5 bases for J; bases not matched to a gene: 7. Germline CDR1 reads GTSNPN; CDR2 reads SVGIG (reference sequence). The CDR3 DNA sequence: TGTGCCTGGAAGGGGACAGCCTCTTATGGCTACACCTTC. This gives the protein CAWKGTASYGYTF.

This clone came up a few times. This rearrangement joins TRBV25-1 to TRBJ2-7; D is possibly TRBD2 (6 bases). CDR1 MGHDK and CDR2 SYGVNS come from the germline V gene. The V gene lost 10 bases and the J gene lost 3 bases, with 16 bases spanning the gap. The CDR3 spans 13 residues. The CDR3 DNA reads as TGTGCCACGCTGGCGGGGCCCAACTACGAGCAGTACTTC. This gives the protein CATLAGPNYEQYF.

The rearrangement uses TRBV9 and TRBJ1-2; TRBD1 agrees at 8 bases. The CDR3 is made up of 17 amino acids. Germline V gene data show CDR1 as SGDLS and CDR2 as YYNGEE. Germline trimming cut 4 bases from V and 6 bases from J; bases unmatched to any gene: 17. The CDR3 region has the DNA TGTGCCAGCAGCCCCCTCGGGGCAGGGGGCGGGAAGGATGGCTACACCTTC. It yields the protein CASSPLGAGGGKDGYTF.

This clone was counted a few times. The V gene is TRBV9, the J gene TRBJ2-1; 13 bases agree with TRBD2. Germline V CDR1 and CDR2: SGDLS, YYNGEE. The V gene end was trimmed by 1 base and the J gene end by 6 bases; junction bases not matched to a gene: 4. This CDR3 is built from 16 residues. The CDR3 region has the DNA TGTGCCAGCAGCGTACTAGGGACTAGCGGGGCCAATGAGCAGTTCTTC. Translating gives CASSVLGTSGANEQFF.

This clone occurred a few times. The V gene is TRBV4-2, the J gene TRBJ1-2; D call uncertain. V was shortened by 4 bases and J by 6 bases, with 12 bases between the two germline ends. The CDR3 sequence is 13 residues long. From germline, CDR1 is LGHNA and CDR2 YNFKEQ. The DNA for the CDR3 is TGTGCCAGCAGCCCGGCGGGGAGGGATGGCTACACCTTC. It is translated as CASSPAGRDGYTF.

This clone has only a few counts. CDR3 sequence (DNA): TGTGCCAGCAGTCCCCCCCAGCAAGGGCCGGCCTCCTACGAGCAGTACGTC. The encoded protein is CASSPPQQGPASYEQYV. J is TRBJ2-7 and V is TRBV28; D ambiguous. The V gene's germline CDR1 is MDHEN and CDR2 SYDVKM. The V and J ends lost 5 bases and 0 bases respectively, with 20 bases between them. The CDR3 spans 17 residues.

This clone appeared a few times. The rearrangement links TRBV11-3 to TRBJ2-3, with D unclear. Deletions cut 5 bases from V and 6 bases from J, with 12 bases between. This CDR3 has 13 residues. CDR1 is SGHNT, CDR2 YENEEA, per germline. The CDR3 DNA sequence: TGTGCCAGCAGCCGCTCCTGGCGCGATACGCAGTATTTT. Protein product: CASSRSWRDTQYF. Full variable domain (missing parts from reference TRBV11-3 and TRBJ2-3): EAGVVQSPRYKIIEKKQPVAFWCNPISGHNTLYWYLQNLGQGPELLIRYENEEAVDDSQLPKDRFSAERLKGVDSTLKIQPAELGDSAVYLCASSRSWRDTQYFGPGTRLTVL.

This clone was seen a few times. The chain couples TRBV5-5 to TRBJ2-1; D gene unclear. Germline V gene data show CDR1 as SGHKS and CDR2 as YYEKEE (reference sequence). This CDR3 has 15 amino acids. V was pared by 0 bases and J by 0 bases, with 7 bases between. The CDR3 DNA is TGTGCCAGCAGCTTGGGGCTAGGCTCCTACAATGAGCAGTTCTTC. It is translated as CASSLGLGSYNEQFF.

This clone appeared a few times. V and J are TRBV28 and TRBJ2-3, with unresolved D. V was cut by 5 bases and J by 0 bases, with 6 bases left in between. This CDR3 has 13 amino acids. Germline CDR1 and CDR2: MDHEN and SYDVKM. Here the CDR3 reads CASSKQSTDTQYF. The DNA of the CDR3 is TGTGCCAGCAGTAAACAGAGCACAGATACGCAGTATTTT.

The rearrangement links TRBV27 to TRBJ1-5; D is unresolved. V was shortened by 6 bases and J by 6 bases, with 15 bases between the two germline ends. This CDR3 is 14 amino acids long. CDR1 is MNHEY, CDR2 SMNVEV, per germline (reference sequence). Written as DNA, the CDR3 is TGTGCCAGCAGCGAACGGGCTGGGATTCAGCCCCAGCATTTT. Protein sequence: CASSERAGIQPQHF.

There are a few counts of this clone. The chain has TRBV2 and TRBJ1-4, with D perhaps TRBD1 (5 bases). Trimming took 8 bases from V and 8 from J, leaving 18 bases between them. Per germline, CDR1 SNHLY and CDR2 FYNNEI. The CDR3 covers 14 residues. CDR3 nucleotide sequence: TGTGCCAGCCAAACGCAGGGCGTTGGGGAAAAACTGTTTTTT. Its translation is CASQTQGVGEKLFF. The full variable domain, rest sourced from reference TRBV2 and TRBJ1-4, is EPEVTQTPSHQVTQMGQEVILRCVPISNHLYFYWYRQILGQKVEFLVSFYNNEISEKSEIFDDQFSVERPDGSNFTLKIRSTKLEDSAMYFCASQTQGVGEKLFFGSGTQLSVL.

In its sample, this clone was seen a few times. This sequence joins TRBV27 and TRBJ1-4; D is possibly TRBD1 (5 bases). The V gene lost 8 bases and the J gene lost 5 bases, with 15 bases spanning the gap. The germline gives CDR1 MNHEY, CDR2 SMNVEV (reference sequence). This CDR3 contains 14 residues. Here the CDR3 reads CASGPGRTNEKLFF. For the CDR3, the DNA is TGTGCCAGCGGACCGGGACGGACGAATGAAAAACTGTTTTTT.

CDR3 sequence reads: CASSEALGTDTQYF. For the CDR3, the DNA is TGTGCCAGCAGTGAAGCGCTTGGCACAGATACGCAGTATTTT. This chain connects TRBV2 to TRBJ2-3; the D is unclear. The CDR3 runs to 14 residues. Trimming took 0 bases from V and 1 from J, leaving 5 bases between them. Germline values: CDR1 SNHLY, CDR2 FYNNEI.

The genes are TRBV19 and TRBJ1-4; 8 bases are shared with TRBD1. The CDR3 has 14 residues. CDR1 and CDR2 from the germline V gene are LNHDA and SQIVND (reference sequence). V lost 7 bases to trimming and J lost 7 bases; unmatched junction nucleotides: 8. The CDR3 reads CASTIDRGSEKLFF. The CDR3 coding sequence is TGTGCCAGTACCATTGACAGGGGCAGTGAAAAACTGTTTTTT.

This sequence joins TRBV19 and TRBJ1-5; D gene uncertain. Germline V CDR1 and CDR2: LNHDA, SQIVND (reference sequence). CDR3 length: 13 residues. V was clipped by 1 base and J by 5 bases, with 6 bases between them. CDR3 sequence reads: CASSIGTHQPQHF. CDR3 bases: TGTGCCAGTAGTATAGGGACCCATCAGCCCCAGCATTTT.

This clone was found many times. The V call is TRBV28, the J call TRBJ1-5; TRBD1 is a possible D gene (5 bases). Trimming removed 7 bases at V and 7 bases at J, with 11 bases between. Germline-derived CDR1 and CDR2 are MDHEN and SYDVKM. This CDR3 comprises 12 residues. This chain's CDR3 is CASMIGGQPQHF. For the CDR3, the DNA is TGTGCCAGCATGATCGGGGGACAGCCCCAGCATTTT.

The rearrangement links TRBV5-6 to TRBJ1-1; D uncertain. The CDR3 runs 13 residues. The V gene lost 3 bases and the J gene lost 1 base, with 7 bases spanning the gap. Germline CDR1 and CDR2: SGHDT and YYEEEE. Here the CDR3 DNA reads TGTGCCAGCAGCTCGACACCGAACACTGAAGCTTTCTTT. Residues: CASSSTPNTEAFF.